This T cell receptor beta chain emerged from a study of OX40 agonist ivuxolimab in advanced cancers. The overall study: Administration of intravenous ivuxolimab to patients occurred every 2 weeks at 0.01 to 10 mg/kg.

Sequencing was performed with immunoSEQ multiplex PCR; in TCRdb, only in-frame clones are kept and a portion is missing. The profile shows approximately 68,000 clones, 84% of them singletons. CDR1 and CDR2 from the germline V gene are SGHRS and YFSETQ. V was clipped by 7 bases and J by 2 bases; unmatched bases: 6. This CDR3 comprises 15 residues. The chain links TRBV5-1 to TRBJ2-1; TRBD2 matches at 10 bases. The source is an adult with an advanced solid tumor such as melanoma, head and neck, liver or kidney cancer. The input for sequencing was CD4+ or CD8+ T cells sorted from blood, taken in a trial of the OX40 agonist ivuxolimab. DNA for the CDR3: TGCGCCAGCGCTCCCAGCGGGAGGGCCTACAATGAGCAGTTCTTC. Its protein is CASAPSGRAYNEQFF.